A selection of T cell receptor beta chains follows, all from one sample in a study of T cells in localized non-small cell lung cancer. Method: immunoSEQ multiplex PCR; TCRdb's copy keeps in-frame clones and lacks some. Of tens of thousands of clones listed, about 90% are singletons. The sample here was peripheral blood, taken before any cancer treatment. The receptors stem from a woman between 35 and 70 years old with stage I lung adenocarcinoma. Both conserved end residues are part of each CDR3. A D gene is named only where the DNA matches it firmly. Clone size, where shown, is once, few, many, or a class for clones that have expanded.

cdr3_length	clone_size	d_call	v_call	j_call	cdr3_nt	cdr3_aa
14	-	-	TRBV7-2	TRBJ2-7	TGTGCCAGCAGCCTGGGGCAGGGGAACTACGAGCAGTACTTC	CASSLGQGNYEQYF
15	-	-	TRBV15	TRBJ1-4	TGTGCCACCAGCAGAGTGCGCGCAACTAATGAAAAACTGTTTTTT	CATSRVRATNEKLFF
13	-	-	TRBV5-1	TRBJ2-2	TGCGCCAGCAGCTTGGATGAGCCCGGGGAGCTGTTTTTT	CASSLDEPGELFF
17	-	-	TRBV27	TRBJ2-1	TGTGCCAGCAGTTTATCCGGCGGGACCTGGGCAGGGAATGAGCAGTTCTTC	CASSLSGGTWAGNEQFF
14	once	-	TRBV6-1	TRBJ1-3	TGTGCCAGCAGTGTATCTCTTTCTGGAAACACCATATATTTT	CASSVSLSGNTIYF
16	-	-	TRBV4-1	TRBJ1-2	TGCGCCAGCAGCCAAGCCCAGGGATATCTAAACTATGGCTACACCTTC	CASSQAQGYLNYGYTF
12	-	-	TRBV11-3	TRBJ1-1	TGTGCCAGCAGGTGGGGGAACACTGAAGCTTTCTTT	CASRWGNTEAFF
16	-	TRBD2	TRBV18	TRBJ2-3	TGTGCCAGCTCACCACCTAGCGGGGGTCACACAGATACGCAGTATTTT	CASSPPSGGHTDTQYF
15	-	-	TRBV9	TRBJ1-1	TGTGCCAGCAGCGTCGATTCGGGAGCGAACACTGAAGCTTTCTTT	CASSVDSGANTEAFF
12	-	-	TRBV6-5	TRBJ1-4	TGTGCCAGCAGCCGTCAAAATGAAAAACTGTTTTTT	CASSRQNEKLFF
15	-	-	TRBV19	TRBJ2-7	TGTGCCAGTAGTATGGGGGCCAAGAGCTCCTACGAGCAGTACTTC	CASSMGAKSSYEQYF
15	-	TRBD1	TRBV6-1	TRBJ2-4	TGTGCCAGCAGCCTCCAAAACAGGGGCACGGACATTCAGTACTTC	CASSLQNRGTDIQYF
15	-	TRBD1	TRBV7-8	TRBJ1-1	TGTGCCAGCACCCTAAACCAGGGACAGCGTTCTGAAGCTTTCTTT	CASTLNQGQRSEAFF
15	-	-	TRBV5-6	TRBJ1-1	TGTGCCAGCAGCGAGTTAGTCTTGGAATACACTGAAGCTTTCTTT	CASSELVLEYTEAFF
16	-	-	TRBV7-3	TRBJ2-2	TGTGCCAGCAGCTTGGATGCAGCGGCGAACACCGGGGAGCTGTTTTTT	CASSLDAAANTGELFF
13	-	-	TRBV18	TRBJ1-1	TGTGCCAGCTCACCACTGAGGCAGCCTGAAGCTTTCTTT	CASSPLRQPEAFF
12	-	-	TRBV2	TRBJ1-2	TGTGCCAGCGGTGGGGGGGCCTATGGCTACACCTTC	CASGGGAYGYTF
13	-	-	TRBV18	TRBJ1-1	TGTGCCAGCTCACCAGTCAAGAACACTGAAGCTTTCTTT	CASSPVKNTEAFF
14	once	-	TRBV7-2	TRBJ2-3	TGTGCCAGCAGCTTTGTCGTCCCGGCTGATACGCAGTATTTT	CASSFVVPADTQYF
14	-	-	TRBV4-3	TRBJ2-7	TGCGCCAGCAGCCAAGCAGGGGACTCCTACGAGCAGTACTTC	CASSQAGDSYEQYF
15	-	-	TRBV9	TRBJ2-7	TGTGCCAGCAGCGTCGATGCCGGAGCCATGGGCGAGCAGTACTTC	CASSVDAGAMGEQYF
14	-	-	TRBV7-8	TRBJ1-1	TGTGCCAGCAGCTTAGCGCTTGGATACACTGAAGCTTTCTTT	CASSLALGYTEAFF
14	few	TRBD1	TRBV27	TRBJ1-6	TGTGCCAGCAGGTCGGACAGGGATGGATCACCCCTCCACTTT	CASRSDRDGSPLHF
14	once	-	TRBV7-2	TRBJ2-3	TGTGCCAGCAGCTTAGACAGTAGCACAGATACGCAGTATTTT	CASSLDSSTDTQYF
14	once	-	TRBV27	TRBJ1-4	TGTGCCAGCAGGAGGATAACAACTAATGAAAAACTGTTTTTT	CASRRITTNEKLFF